The 16 T cell receptor beta chains presented below share a single source sample, sequenced in a study of blood T cell repertoires in COVID-19. Here immunoSEQ multiplex PCR was the method, and the copy in TCRdb shows in-frame clones only, minus some. The table records approximately 210,000 clones, roughly 90% of them present only once. Sequenced material: peripheral blood. These receptors came from a woman aged 70-85 years with acute or convalescent COVID-19.

The chain recombines TRBV18 with TRBJ1-5; a possible D gene is TRBD1 (5 bases). Germline V CDR1 and CDR2: KGHSH, LQKENI. The CDR3 is 15 amino acids. Trimming removed 3 bases from V and 3 bases from J, with 12 bases in between. As DNA, the CDR3 is TGTGCCAGCTCACCTCAGACAGAGGCCAATCAGCCCCAGCATTTT. Its protein is CASSPQTEANQPQHF.

The rearrangement links TRBV5-1 to TRBJ1-2; a possible D gene is TRBD1 (6 bases). The length of the CDR3 is 15 residues. Germline V CDR1 and CDR2: SGHRS, YFSETQ. Between the trimmed V and J ends, which lost 4 bases and 8 bases, there was a span of 21 bases. This chain's CDR3 is CASSRTLDSPQGYTF. The CDR3 coding sequence is TGCGCCAGCAGCAGAACGTTGGACAGCCCACAGGGCTACACCTTC.

V and J are TRBV7-9 and TRBJ1-1, with 7 bases that match TRBD1. Germline V gives CDR1 SEHNR, CDR2 FQNEAQ (reference sequence). This CDR3 comprises 13 residues. Trimming removed 5 bases from V and 5 bases from J; junction bases left unmatched: 5. DNA for the CDR3: TGTGCCAGCAGCGTATCAGGGGGTACTGAAGCTTTCTTT. Translated: CASSVSGGTEAFF.

The chain carries TRBV5-1 and TRBJ2-2, with 13 bases fitting TRBD2. The CDR3 has 18 residues. The germline V gene has CDR1 SGHRS and CDR2 YFSETQ. V lost 7 bases to trimming and J lost 1 base; unmatched junction nucleotides: 10. The CDR3 spells CASSRLAGGFGNTGELFF. DNA of the CDR3: TGCGCCAGCTCTAGACTAGCGGGGGGCTTCGGGAACACCGGGGAGCTGTTTTTT.

The V call is TRBV6-5, the J call TRBJ1-3; TRBD1 agrees at 8 bases. The CDR3 has 13 amino acids. The V gene end was trimmed by 4 bases and the J gene end by 11 bases; junction bases not matched to a gene: 7. CDR1 and CDR2 from the germline V gene are MNHEY and SVGAGI. The CDR3 is CASSWGDRGAIYF. The CDR3 nucleotides read TGTGCCAGCAGTTGGGGTGACAGGGGAGCCATATATTTT.

This chain's CDR3 is CASSELLSLTGGTETQYF. The CDR3 nucleotides read TGTGCCAGCAGTGAACTCCTATCTCTGACAGGGGGCACAGAGACCCAGTACTTC. The rearrangement joins TRBV6-1 to TRBJ2-5; TRBD1 matches at 10 bases. J lost 4 bases, V lost 2 bases, and 13 bases had no gene match. This CDR3 is built from 18 residues. Germline V lookup: CDR1 MNHNS, CDR2 SASEGT.

The gene calls are TRBV5-1 and TRBJ1-4; D not certain. Between the trimmed V and J ends, which lost 2 bases and 4 bases, there was a span of 9 bases. CDR1 and CDR2 (germline): SGHRS, YFSETQ. The CDR3 consists of 14 residues. CDR3 protein: CASSFTAVNEKLFF. The CDR3 DNA follows: TGCGCCAGCAGCTTCACCGCAGTTAATGAAAAACTGTTTTTT.

CDR3 protein: CASSTDRDNSPLHF. CDR3 nucleotides: TGTGCCAGTAGTACCGACAGGGATAATTCACCCCTCCACTTT. This chain joins TRBV19 and TRBJ1-6; 7 nucleotides align to TRBD1. The CDR3 contains 14 residues. V lost 4 bases, J lost 5 bases, and 2 bases stayed unmatched. From germline, CDR1 is LNHDA and CDR2 SQIVND (reference sequence).

The chain links TRBV5-1 to TRBJ2-1; D unresolved. The V gene's germline CDR1 is SGHRS and CDR2 YFSETQ. The V end was cut by 5 bases, the J end by 6 bases, with 9 bases between. This CDR3 has 12 amino acids. CDR3 in amino acids: CASSSGLNEQFF. The CDR3 DNA reads as TGCGCCAGCAGTTCTGGCCTCAATGAGCAGTTCTTC. Combining the CDR3 with reference TRBV5-1 and TRBJ2-1 gives the whole variable domain KAGVTQTPRYLIKTRGQQVTLSCSPISGHRSVSWYQQTPGQGLQFLFEYFSETQRNKGNFPGRFSGRQFSNSRSEMNVSTLELGDSALYLCASSSGLNEQFFGPGTRLTVL.

The rearrangement uses TRBV24-1 and TRBJ1-1; D is undetermined. V lost 2 bases and J 1 base, leaving 13 bases between the germline ends. This CDR3 is built from 16 residues. Germline loops: CDR1 KGHDR, CDR2 SFDVKD. CDR3: CATSDSGSARNTEAFF. In DNA, the CDR3 is TGTGCCACCAGTGATTCCGGGTCTGCCAGGAACACTGAAGCTTTCTTT.

The chain recombines TRBV29-1 with TRBJ1-2; 9 bases map to TRBD1. CDR3 size: 13 residues. From germline, CDR1 is SQVTM and CDR2 ANQGSEA. The J segment lost 8 bases and the V segment lost 5 bases, leaving 9 bases of the junction unmatched. CDR3 sequence: CSVQQGAKGGYTF. The CDR3 region has the DNA TGCAGCGTTCAACAGGGGGCGAAGGGAGGCTACACCTTC.

The chain is built from TRBV5-4 and TRBJ2-4, with 8 positions matching TRBD1. There are 15 residues in the CDR3. Per the germline V gene, CDR1 is SGHNT and CDR2 is YYREEE (reference sequence). J lost 6 bases, V lost 4 bases, and 9 bases had no gene match. CDR3 protein: CASSLGTGGGNIQYF. In DNA form, the CDR3 reads TGTGCCAGCAGCCTGGGGACAGGTGGCGGAAACATTCAGTACTTC.

The genes are TRBV5-1 and TRBJ2-1, with 7 positions matching TRBD1. Germline V gives CDR1 SGHRS, CDR2 YFSETQ. Germline trimming cut 7 bases from V and 7 bases from J; bases unmatched to any gene: 11. CDR3 size: 14 residues. The CDR3: CASGWTGLGNEQFF. CDR3 coding DNA: TGCGCCAGCGGTTGGACAGGTCTGGGAAATGAGCAGTTCTTC.

The DNA of the CDR3 is TGTGCCAGCAGTCGGGCAGGGGGAGGCTACACCTTC. Translated, it gives CASSRAGGGYTF. The J gene is TRBJ1-2, the V gene TRBV28; 7 bases are shared with TRBD1. This CDR3 is 12 amino acids long. The germline CDR1 and CDR2 sequences are MDHEN and SYDVKM. J lost 8 bases, V lost 5 bases, and 5 bases had no gene match.

The V and J genes are TRBV4-1 and TRBJ1-2, with D possibly TRBD1 on 5 matching bases. With 6 bases removed from V and 0 bases from J, the gap between germline ends came to 11 bases. Germline V gene sequence: CDR1 MGHRA, CDR2 YSYEKL. This CDR3 is 14 amino acids long. CDR3 in amino acids: CASRPGGSNYGYTF. The DNA of the CDR3 is TGCGCCAGCAGGCCGGGGGGTTCTAACTATGGCTACACCTTC.

V gene TRBV11-2 combines with J gene TRBJ2-3; no clear D gene. Germline V gene data show CDR1 as SGHAT and CDR2 as FQNNGV. Trimming removed 1 base at V and 1 base at J, with 12 bases between. The CDR3 loop spans 16 amino acids. CDR3 sequence: CASSLAPGTGTDTQYF. CDR3 coding DNA: TGTGCCAGCAGCTTAGCTCCAGGAACGGGCACAGATACGCAGTATTTT.